Described below is a single T cell receptor beta chain sequence and its context. Other DNA sequences in the same sample also yield this CDR3. This sample is part of a study of blood T cell repertoires in COVID-19. In the study overall: Some COVID-19 samples were acute and others convalescent; all came from the United States, Italy and Spain. PBMCs, B-cell-depleted T cells, or T cells were the source of the cDNA or gDNA that made up the material.

In the original processing: The authors estimated nucleated cell counts from reference gene primer amplification. Sequencing used immunoSEQ multiplex PCR; TCRdb keeps in-frame clones, though not all of them. V and J calls and clone size follow that table, whereas D and trimming were derived from the DNA. The sample records about 140,000 clones, roughly 86% being singletons. The CDR3 has 12 residues. V shed 4 bases and J 1 base; nucleotides not matched to a gene: 1. From germline, CDR1 is GTSNPN and CDR2 SVGIG (reference sequence). What was sequenced was peripheral blood. This TCR came from a woman aged 55-75 years with acute or convalescent COVID-19. V gene TRBV30 combines with J gene TRBJ2-7; 7 positions agree with TRBD1. The CDR3 loop reads CAWKQGSYEQYF. CDR3 DNA sequence: TGTGCCTGGAAACAGGGGTCCTACGAGCAGTACTTC.